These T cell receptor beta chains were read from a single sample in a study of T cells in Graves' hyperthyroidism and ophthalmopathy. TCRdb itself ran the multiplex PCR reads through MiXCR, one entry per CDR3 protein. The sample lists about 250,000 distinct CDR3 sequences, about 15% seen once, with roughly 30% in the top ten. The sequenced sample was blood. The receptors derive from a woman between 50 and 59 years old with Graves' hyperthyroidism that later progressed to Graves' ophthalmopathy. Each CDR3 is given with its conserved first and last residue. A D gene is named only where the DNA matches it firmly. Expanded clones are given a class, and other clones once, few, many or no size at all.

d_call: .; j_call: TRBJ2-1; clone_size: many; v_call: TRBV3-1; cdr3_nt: TGTGCCAGCAGCCAAGATCTCCTAAATGAGCAGTTCTTC; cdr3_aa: CASSQDLLNEQFF
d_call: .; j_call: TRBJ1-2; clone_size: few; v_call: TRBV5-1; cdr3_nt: TGCGCCAGCAGCACGGACATGAACTATGGCTACACCTTC; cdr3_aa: CASSTDMNYGYTF
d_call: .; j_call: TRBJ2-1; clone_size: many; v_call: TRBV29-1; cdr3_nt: TGCAGCGCCGACCCGGTTGAGCAGTTCTTC; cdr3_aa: CSADPVEQFF
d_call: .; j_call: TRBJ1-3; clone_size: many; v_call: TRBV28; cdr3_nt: TGTGCCCACCGGCCCCCATGGGGAAACACCATATATTTT; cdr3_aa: CAHRPPWGNTIYF
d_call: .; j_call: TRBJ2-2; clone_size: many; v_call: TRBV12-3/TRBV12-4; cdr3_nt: TGTGCCAGCAGTTTAGGGTCCGGGCTCCGGGGAACCGGGGAGCTGTTTTTT; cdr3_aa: CASSLGSGLRGTGELFF
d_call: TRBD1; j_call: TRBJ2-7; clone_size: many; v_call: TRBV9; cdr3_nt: TGTGCCAGCAGCCTAGCTCCGGGACAGGGGAAAGACGAGCAGTACTTC; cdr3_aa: CASSLAPGQGKDEQYF
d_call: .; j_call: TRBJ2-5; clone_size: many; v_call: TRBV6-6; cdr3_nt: TGTGCCAGCAGTTACTCGAGTGCGAGTGGGGAGACCCAGTACTTC; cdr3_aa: CASSYSSASGETQYF
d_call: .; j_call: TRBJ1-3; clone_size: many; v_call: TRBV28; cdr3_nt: TGTGCCAGCAGCCGCAGGAGATACAGGGTTGGAAACACCATATATTTT; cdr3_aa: CASSRRRYRVGNTIYF
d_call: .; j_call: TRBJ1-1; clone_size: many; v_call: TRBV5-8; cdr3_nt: TGTGCCAGCAGCTTTCAGGGAGGAAGGGCTGAAGCTTTCTTT; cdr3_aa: CASSFQGGRAEAFF
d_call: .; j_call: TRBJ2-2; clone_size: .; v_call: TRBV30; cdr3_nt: TGTGCCTGGAGTGTTGGGGCTAACACCGGGGAGCTGTTTTTT; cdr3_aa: CAWSVGANTGELFF
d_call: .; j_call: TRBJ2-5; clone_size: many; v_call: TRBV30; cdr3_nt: TGTGCCTGGAGTGTTAGGGCTCAGGGGGAGGAAGAGACCCAGTACTTC; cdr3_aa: CAWSVRAQGEEETQYF
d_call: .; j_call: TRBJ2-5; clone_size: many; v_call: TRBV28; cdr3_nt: TGTGCCAGCAGTTTATACGGTACCCAAGAGACCCAGTACTTC; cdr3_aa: CASSLYGTQETQYF
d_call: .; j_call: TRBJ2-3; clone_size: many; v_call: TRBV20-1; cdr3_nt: TGCAGTGCTAGCCGACTAAGGAACACAGATACGCAGTATTTT; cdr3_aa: CSASRLRNTDTQYF
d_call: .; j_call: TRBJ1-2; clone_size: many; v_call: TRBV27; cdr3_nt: TGTGCCAGCAGTTCCCCCCGGGAGGGCTATGGCTACACCTTC; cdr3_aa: CASSSPREGYGYTF
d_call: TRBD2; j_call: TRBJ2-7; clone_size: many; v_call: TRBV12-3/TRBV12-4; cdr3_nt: TGTGCCAGCAGTTTACGGGAGCGGGGGACCTACGAGCAGTACTTC; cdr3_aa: CASSLRERGTYEQYF
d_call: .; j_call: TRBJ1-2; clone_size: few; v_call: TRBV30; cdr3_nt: TGTGCCTGGAGGGGGGCAGTCTATGGTAACTATGGCTACACCTTC; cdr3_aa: CAWRGAVYGNYGYTF
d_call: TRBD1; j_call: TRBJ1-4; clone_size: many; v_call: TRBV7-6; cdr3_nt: TGTGCCAGCAGCTTATACGGACAGGATGAAAAACTGTTTTTT; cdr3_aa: CASSLYGQDEKLFF
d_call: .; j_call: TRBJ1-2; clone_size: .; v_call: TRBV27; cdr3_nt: TGTGCCAGCAGTTCGTCTGGGTTTGGCTACACCTTC; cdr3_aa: CASSSSGFGYTF
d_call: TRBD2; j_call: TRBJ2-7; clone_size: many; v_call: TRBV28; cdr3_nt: TGTGCCAGCAGCTCTGGGGGGACTAGGGCCTACGAGCAGTACTTC; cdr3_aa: CASSSGGTRAYEQYF
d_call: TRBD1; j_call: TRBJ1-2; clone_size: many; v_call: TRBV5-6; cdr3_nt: TGTGCCAGCAGCTGGGAGGACAGGAACTATGGCTACACCTTC; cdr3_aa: CASSWEDRNYGYTF
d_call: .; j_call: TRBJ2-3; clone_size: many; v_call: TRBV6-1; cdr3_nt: TGTGCCAGTAAGGGCCCCGGGGCAGATACGCAGTATTTT; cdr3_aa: CASKGPGADTQYF
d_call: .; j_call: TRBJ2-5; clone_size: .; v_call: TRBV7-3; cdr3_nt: TGTGCCAGCAGCCCCCTAGGCCGGGCTCAAGTTGAGACCCAGTACTTC; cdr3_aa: CASSPLGRAQVETQYF
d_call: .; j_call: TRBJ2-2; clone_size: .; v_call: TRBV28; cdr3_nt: TGTGCCAGCAGTTTATGGGTCATGTCGGAGACCGGGGAGCTGTTTTTT; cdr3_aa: CASSLWVMSETGELFF
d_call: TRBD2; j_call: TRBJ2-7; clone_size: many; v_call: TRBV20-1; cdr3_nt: TGCAGTGCCCTGGGGACTAGTAAGTACGAGCAGTACTTC; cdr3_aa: CSALGTSKYEQYF
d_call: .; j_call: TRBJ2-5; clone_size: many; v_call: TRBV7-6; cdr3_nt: TGTGCCAGCAGCTTACCGTCGACGTGGACCCAGTACTTC; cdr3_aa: CASSLPSTWTQYF
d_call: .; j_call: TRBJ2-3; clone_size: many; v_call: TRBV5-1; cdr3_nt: TGCGCCAGCAGCTTCGGGGCACAAATCACAGATACGCAGTATTTT; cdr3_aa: CASSFGAQITDTQYF
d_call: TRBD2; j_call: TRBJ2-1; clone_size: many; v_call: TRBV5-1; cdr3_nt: TGCGCCAGCAGCTACCCGGAGAGCGGGGCCTCCTACAATGAGCAGTTCTTC; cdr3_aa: CASSYPESGASYNEQFF
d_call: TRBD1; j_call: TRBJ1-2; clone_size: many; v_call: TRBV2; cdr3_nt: TGTGCCAGCGGGAACAGGGGGCGTTATGGCTACACCTTC; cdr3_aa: CASGNRGRYGYTF
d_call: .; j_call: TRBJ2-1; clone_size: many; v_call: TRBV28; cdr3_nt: TGTGCCAGCAGTCCTCTCTACAATGAGCAGTTCTTC; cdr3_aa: CASSPLYNEQFF
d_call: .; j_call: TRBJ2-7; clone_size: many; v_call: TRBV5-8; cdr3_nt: TGTGCCAGCAGCTCCGGGACATACTACGAGCAGTACTTC; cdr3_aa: CASSSGTYYEQYF
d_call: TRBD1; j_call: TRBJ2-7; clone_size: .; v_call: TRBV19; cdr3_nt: TGTGCCAGTAGTACGTGGACAGGGAACCCCTACGAGCAGTACTTC; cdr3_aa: CASSTWTGNPYEQYF
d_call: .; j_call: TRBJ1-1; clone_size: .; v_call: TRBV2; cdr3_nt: TGTGCCAGCAGGCACGATCTCACTATTACGAACACTGAAGCTTTCTTT; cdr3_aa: CASRHDLTITNTEAFF
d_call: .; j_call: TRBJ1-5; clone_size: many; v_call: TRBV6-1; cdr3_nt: TGTGCCAGCAGTGAACACAGCAATCAGCCCCAGCATTTT; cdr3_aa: CASSEHSNQPQHF
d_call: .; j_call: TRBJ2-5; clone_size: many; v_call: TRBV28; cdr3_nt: TGTGCCAGCAGTTTTTCCGGGACACAAGAGACCCAGTACTTC; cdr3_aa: CASSFSGTQETQYF
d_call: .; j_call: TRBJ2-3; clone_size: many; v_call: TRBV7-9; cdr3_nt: TGTGCCAGCAGCCGTGGGACTCCGGATACGCAGTATTTT; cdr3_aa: CASSRGTPDTQYF
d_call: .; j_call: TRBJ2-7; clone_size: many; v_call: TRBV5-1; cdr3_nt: TGCGCCAGCAGCGTGGGGGGCACATTGGAGCAGTACTTC; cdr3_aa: CASSVGGTLEQYF
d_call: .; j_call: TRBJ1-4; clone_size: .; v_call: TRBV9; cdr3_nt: TGTGCCAGCAGCGCCTCGGGAACTAATGAAAAACTGTTTTTT; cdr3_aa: CASSASGTNEKLFF
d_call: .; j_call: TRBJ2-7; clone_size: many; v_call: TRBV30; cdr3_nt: TGTGCCTGGGATCAGACTAGAGGGTACGAGCAGTACTTC; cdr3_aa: CAWDQTRGYEQYF
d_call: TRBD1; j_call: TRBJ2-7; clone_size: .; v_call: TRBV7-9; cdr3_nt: TGTGCCAGCAGCCCGGACAGGTCCAGCTCCTACGAGCAGTACTTC; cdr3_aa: CASSPDRSSSYEQYF
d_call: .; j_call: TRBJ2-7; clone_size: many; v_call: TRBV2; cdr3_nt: TGTGCCACCAGCGAGGGGCTCGAGCAGTACTTC; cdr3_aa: CATSEGLEQYF
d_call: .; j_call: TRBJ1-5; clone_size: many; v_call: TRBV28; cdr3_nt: TGTGCCAGCAATACCTGGATCGTATCCGGTCAGCCCCAGCATTTT; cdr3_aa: CASNTWIVSGQPQHF
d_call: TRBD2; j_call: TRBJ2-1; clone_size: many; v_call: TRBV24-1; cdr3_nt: TGTGCCACCAGTGCAGTGGGACGGACTAGCGGTACGAGCTCCTACAATGAGCAGTTCTTC; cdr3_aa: CATSAVGRTSGTSSYNEQFF
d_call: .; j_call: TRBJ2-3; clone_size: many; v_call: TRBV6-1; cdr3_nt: TGTGCCAGCAGTACCCTAGGAGGAGATACGCAGTATTTT; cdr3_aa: CASSTLGGDTQYF
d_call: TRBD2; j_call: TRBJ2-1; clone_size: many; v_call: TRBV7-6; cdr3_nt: TGTGCCAGCAGCTTAATCCCGAGGGACGGCCTAAGGACTAGCGGGAGCCATACGCATGAGCAGTTCTTC; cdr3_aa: CASSLIPRDGLRTSGSHTHEQFF
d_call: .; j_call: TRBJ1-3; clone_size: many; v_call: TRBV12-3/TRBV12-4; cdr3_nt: TGTGCCAGCACCTTGGGACGGGGCTCTGGAAACACCATATATTTT; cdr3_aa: CASTLGRGSGNTIYF